This TCR beta chain was sequenced in a study of shared clonotypes between healthy human individuals. Sequencing used immunoSEQ multiplex PCR; TCRdb keeps in-frame clones, though not all of them. This table has roughly 2.2 million clones, 80% to 95% appearing once. The germline V gene has CDR1 KGHSH and CDR2 LQKENI. This CDR3 is 16 amino acids long. V lost 3 bases and J lost 1, with 14 bases in between. The clonotype was recovered from a man aged 18 to 29 in good health. Some clones in this sample may be carry-over from other donors' samples. The chain employs TRBV18 and TRBJ2-3; D is possibly TRBD2 (6 bases). Sequenced material: naive CD4+ T cells from PBMCs. This sample's subset: CD45RA+ positively selected. DNA of the CDR3: TGTGCCAGCTCACCCACTGGGGGAGGAGGCACAGATACGCAGTATTTT. Its protein product is CASSPTGGGGTDTQYF.